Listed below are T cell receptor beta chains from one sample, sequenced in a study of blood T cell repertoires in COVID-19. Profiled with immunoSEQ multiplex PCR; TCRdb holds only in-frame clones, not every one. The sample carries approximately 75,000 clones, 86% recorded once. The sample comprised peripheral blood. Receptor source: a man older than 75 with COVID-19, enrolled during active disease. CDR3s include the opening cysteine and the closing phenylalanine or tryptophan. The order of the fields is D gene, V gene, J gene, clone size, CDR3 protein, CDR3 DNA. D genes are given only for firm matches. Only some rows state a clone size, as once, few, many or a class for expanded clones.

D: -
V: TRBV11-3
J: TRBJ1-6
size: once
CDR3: CASSRAGVNSPLHF
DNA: TGTGCCAGCAGCCGGGCAGGGGTAAATTCACCCCTCCACTTT

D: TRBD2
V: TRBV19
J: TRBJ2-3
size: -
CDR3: CASSIVAGGATDTQYF
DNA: TGTGCCAGTAGTATCGTAGCGGGGGGAGCGACAGATACGCAGTATTTT

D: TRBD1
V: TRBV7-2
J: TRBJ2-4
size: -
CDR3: CASSPDRGRINIQYF
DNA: TGTGCCAGCAGCCCGGACAGGGGGCGCATAAACATTCAGTACTTC

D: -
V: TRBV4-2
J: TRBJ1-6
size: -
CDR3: CASNQESQGNSPLHF
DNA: TGTGCCAGCAACCAAGAGAGCCAGGGCAATTCACCCCTCCACTTT

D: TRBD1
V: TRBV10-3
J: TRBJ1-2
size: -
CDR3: CAISDPTGGNDGYTF
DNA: TGTGCCATCAGTGACCCGACAGGGGGTAATGATGGCTACACCTTC

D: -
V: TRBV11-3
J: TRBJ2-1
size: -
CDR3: CASSLLGEADEQFF
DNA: TGTGCCAGCAGCTTACTGGGGGAGGCGGATGAGCAGTTCTTC

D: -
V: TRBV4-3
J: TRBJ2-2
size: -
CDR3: CASRYFNGAGELFF
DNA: TGCGCCAGCAGATATTTCAATGGAGCCGGGGAGCTGTTTTTT

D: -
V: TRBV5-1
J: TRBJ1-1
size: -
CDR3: CASSLDRVGQAFF
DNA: TGCGCCAGCAGCTTGGACAGGGTCGGGCAAGCTTTCTTT

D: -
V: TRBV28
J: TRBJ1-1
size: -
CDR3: CASRGADTGNTEAFF
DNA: TGTGCCAGCCGGGGTGCTGACACGGGGAACACTGAAGCTTTCTTT

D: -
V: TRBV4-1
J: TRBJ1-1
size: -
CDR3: CASSQDRAQLNTEAFF
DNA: TGCGCCAGCAGCCAAGATCGCGCACAGCTGAACACTGAAGCTTTCTTT

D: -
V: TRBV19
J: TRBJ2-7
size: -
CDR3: CASSILDNPYEQYF
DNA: TGTGCCAGTAGTATTCTGGACAATCCCTACGAGCAGTACTTC

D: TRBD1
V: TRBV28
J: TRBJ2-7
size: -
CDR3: CASNSNRGFYEQYF
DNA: TGTGCCAGCAATTCAAACAGGGGGTTTTACGAGCAGTACTTC

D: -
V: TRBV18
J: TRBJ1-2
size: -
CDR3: CASSREDGIGYGYTF
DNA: TGTGCCAGCTCACGGGAAGACGGGATCGGCTATGGCTACACCTTC

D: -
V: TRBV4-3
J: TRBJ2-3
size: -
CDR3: CASSPQLAPDTQYF
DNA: TGCGCCAGCAGCCCACAATTAGCGCCAGATACGCAGTATTTT

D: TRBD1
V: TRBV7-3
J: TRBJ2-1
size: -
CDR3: CASSLRGTSSYNEQFF
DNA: TGTGCCAGCAGCCTCAGGGGGACGAGCTCCTACAATGAGCAGTTCTTC

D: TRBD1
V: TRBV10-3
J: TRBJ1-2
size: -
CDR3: CAIGGTGIGNYGYTF
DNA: TGTGCCATCGGGGGGACAGGGATAGGTAACTATGGCTACACCTTC

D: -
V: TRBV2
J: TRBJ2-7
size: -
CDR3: CASSRILGEQYF
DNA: TGTGCCAGCAGTCGCATCCTAGGCGAGCAGTACTTC

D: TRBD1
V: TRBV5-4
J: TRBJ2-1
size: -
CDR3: CASSPPGQGGNEQFF
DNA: TGTGCCAGCAGCCCGCCGGGACAGGGAGGGAATGAGCAGTTCTTC

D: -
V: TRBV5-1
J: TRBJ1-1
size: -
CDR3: CASSLVPFSNTEAFF
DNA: TGCGCCAGCAGCTTGGTTCCCTTTTCGAACACTGAAGCTTTCTTT

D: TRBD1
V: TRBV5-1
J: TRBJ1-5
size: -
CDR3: CASSLEGQEHQPQHF
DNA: TGCGCCAGCAGCTTGGAGGGACAGGAACATCAGCCCCAGCATTTT

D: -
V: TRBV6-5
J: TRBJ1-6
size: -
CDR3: CASSYSDQGIGSPLHF
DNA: TGTGCCAGCAGTTACTCGGATCAGGGAATTGGTTCACCCCTCCACTTT

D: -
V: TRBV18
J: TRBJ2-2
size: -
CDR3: CASTSGLHTGELFF
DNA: TGTGCCAGCACATCCGGGTTGCACACCGGGGAGCTGTTTTTT

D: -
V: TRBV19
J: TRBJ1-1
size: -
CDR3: CASSRRVNTEAFF
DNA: TGTGCCAGTAGTAGAAGAGTGAACACTGAAGCTTTCTTT

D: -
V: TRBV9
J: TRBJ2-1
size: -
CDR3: CASDGGLHNEQFF
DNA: TGTGCCAGCGACGGGGGGCTCCACAATGAGCAGTTCTTC

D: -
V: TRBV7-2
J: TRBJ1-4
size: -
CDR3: CASSDNTGSGSEKLFF
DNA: TGTGCCAGCAGCGACAACACCGGTTCCGGATCTGAAAAACTGTTTTTT

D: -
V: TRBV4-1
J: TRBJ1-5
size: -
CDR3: CARSPRGGAINQPQHF
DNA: TGCGCCCGCAGCCCCCGGGGGGGGGCTATCAATCAGCCCCAGCATTTT

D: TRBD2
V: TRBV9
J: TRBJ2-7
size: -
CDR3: CASSVDSGGTSSYEQYF
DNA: TGTGCCAGCAGCGTAGACAGCGGGGGGACCAGCTCCTACGAGCAGTACTTC

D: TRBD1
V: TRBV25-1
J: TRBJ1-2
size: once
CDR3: CASSGSRQGVGYTF
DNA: TGTGCCAGCAGTGGATCTAGACAGGGGGTTGGCTACACCTTC

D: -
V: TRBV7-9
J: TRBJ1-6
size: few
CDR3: CASSLAGGNYNSPLHF
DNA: TGTGCCAGCAGCTTAGCGGGAGGGAATTATAATTCACCCCTCCACTTT

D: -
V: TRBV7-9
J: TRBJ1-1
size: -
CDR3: CASSPSSVEAFF
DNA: TGTGCCAGCAGCCCCTCCAGCGTGGAAGCTTTCTTT

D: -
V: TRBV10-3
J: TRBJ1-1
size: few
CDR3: CAIGGRGGTEAFF
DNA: TGTGCCATCGGGGGGAGGGGAGGCACTGAAGCTTTCTTT

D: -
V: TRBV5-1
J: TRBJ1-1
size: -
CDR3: CASSLRGSTEAFF
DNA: TGCGCCAGCAGCTTGCGGGGGTCCACTGAAGCTTTCTTT

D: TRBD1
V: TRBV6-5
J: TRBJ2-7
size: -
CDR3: CASDRDRTYEQYF
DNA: TGTGCCAGCGATCGGGACAGAACCTACGAGCAGTACTTC

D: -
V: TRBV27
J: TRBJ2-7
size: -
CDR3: CASSLMDGSGEQYF
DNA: TGTGCCAGCAGTTTAATGGATGGCTCGGGGGAGCAGTACTTC

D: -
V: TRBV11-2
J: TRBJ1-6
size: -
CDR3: CASSLYGSSYNSPLHF
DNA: TGTGCCAGCAGCTTATACGGGAGCTCCTATAATTCACCCCTCCACTTT

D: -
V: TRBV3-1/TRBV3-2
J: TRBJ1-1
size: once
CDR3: CASSPGPRNTEAFF
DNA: TGTGCCAGCAGCCCAGGTCCCAGGAACACTGAAGCTTTCTTT

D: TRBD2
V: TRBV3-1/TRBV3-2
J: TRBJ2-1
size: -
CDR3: CASSQDTRFLRGAKNEQFF
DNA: TGTGCCAGCAGCCAAGATACCAGGTTTTTGCGGGGGGCGAAAAATGAGCAGTTCTTC

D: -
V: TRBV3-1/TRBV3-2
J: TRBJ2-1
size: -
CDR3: CASSQGEGRGDNEQFF
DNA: TGTGCCAGCAGCCAAGGCGAAGGCAGGGGGGACAATGAGCAGTTCTTC

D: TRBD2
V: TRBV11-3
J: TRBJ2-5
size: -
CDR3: CASSSGGYETQYF
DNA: TGTGCCAGCAGCTCGGGGGGTTACGAGACCCAGTACTTC

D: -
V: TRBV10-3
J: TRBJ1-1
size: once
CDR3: CAISGQGRGTEAFF
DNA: TGTGCCATCAGTGGCCAGGGCAGGGGCACTGAAGCTTTCTTT

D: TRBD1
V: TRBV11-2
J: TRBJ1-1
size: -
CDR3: CASSSTGAGAFF
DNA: TGTGCCAGCAGCTCTACAGGGGCTGGGGCTTTCTTT

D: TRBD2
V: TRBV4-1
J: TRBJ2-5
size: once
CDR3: CASSQEGSGGIQETQYF
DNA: TGCGCCAGCAGCCAAGAGGGTAGCGGGGGGATCCAAGAGACCCAGTACTTC

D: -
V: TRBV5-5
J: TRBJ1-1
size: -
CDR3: CASSSTGNTEAFF
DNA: TGTGCCAGCAGCTCAACAGGGAACACTGAAGCTTTCTTT

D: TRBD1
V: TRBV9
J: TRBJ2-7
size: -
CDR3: CASSPWTGATYEQYF
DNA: TGTGCCAGCAGCCCCTGGACAGGTGCTACCTACGAGCAGTACTTC

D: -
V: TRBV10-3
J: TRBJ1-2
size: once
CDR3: CAISEWGGYGYTF
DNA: TGTGCCATCAGTGAGTGGGGAGGCTATGGCTACACCTTC

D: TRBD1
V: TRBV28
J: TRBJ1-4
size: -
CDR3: CASRRTGGTNEKLFF
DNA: TGTGCCAGCAGGCGTACAGGGGGGACTAATGAAAAACTGTTTTTT

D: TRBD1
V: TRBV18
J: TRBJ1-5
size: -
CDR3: CASSPAGQGAYQPQHF
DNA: TGTGCCAGCTCACCAGCGGGACAGGGGGCTTATCAGCCCCAGCATTTT

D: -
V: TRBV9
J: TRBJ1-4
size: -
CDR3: CASSVGSANEKLFF
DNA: TGTGCCAGCAGCGTAGGGTCAGCGAATGAAAAACTGTTTTTT

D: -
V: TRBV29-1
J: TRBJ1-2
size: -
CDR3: CSAGTSHGYTF
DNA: TGCAGCGCGGGTACGAGTCATGGCTACACCTTC

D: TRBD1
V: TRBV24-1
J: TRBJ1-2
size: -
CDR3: CATSDTRTGGNRYGYTF
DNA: TGTGCCACCAGTGATACTCGGACAGGGGGAAATAGGTATGGCTACACCTTC

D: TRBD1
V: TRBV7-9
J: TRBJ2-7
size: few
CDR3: CASSSSGQGRYEQYF
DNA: TGTGCCAGCAGCTCATCGGGACAGGGACGCTACGAGCAGTACTTC